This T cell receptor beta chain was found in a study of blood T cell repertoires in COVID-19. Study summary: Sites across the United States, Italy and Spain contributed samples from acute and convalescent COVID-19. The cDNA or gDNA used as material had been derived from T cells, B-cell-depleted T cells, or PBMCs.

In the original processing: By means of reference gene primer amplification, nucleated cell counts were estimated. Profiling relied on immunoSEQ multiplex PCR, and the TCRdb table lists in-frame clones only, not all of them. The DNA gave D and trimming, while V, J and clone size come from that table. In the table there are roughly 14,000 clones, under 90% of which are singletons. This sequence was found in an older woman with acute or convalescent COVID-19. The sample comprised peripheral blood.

Here the CDR3 DNA reads TGTGCCAGCAGTGGGCCTCAGACAGAGTATCTCCTCTACAATGAGCAGTTCTTC. Amino acids: CASSGPQTEYLLYNEQFF. V gene TRBV2 combines with J gene TRBJ2-1, with D possibly matching TRBD1 (5 bases). Germline CDR1 is SNHLY and CDR2 is FYNNEI. V lost 4 bases and J 3 bases, leaving 22 bases between the germline ends. This CDR3 has 18 amino acids.